The entry below describes one T cell receptor (beta chain). The sample comes from a study of blood T cell repertoires in COVID-19. TCRdb's copy holds only in-frame clones and misses some; the assay was immunoSEQ multiplex PCR. The sample yields 150,000 to 200,000 clones, about 85% seen once. Germline CDR1 is MNHEY and CDR2 is SVGAGI. V shed 8 bases and J shed 1 base, with 11 bases lying between them. The CDR3 is 13 amino acids. The sequenced sample was peripheral blood. The receptor was derived from a person aged 70 to 85 with COVID-19, enrolled during active disease. The rearrangement uses TRBV6-5 and TRBJ1-1, with D unclear. The DNA for the CDR3 is TGTGCCAGCGCAGAACAAACGAACACTGAAGCTTTCTTT. Amino acids: CASAEQTNTEAFF.